A single sample is the source of the 3 T cell receptor beta chains below, sequenced in a study of blood T cell repertoires in COVID-19. Only in-frame clones appear in the TCRdb table, and some are missing; sequencing was by immunoSEQ multiplex PCR. This sample has about 210,000 clones, with 82% found just once. The sample was peripheral blood. Receptors were obtained from a woman in her 70s with COVID-19, enrolled during active disease.

V gene TRBV28 combines with J gene TRBJ2-1, with 12 bases aligning to TRBD2. From germline, CDR1 is MDHEN and CDR2 SYDVKM. The CDR3 runs to 20 residues. V shed 3 bases and J 0 bases; nucleotides not matched to a gene: 12. The CDR3 DNA reads as TGTGCCAGCAGTTTTGGTCGGCTAGCGGGAGGGGGGAGCTCCTACAATGAGCAGTTCTTC. Its protein is CASSFGRLAGGGSSYNEQFF.

V usage is TRBV5-1 and J usage is TRBJ1-5, with 7 bases lining up with TRBD1. Germline assignment: CDR1 SGHRS and CDR2 YFSETQ. Trimming took 4 bases from V and 5 from J; bases not matched to a gene: 12. The CDR3 is 16 residues long. In nucleotides, the CDR3 is TGCGCCAGCAGCACTCAGCCGACAGGGCCGGATCAGCCCCAGCATTTT. Translated: CASSTQPTGPDQPQHF. Drawing the rest from reference TRBV5-1 and TRBJ1-5, the complete variable domain is KAGVTQTPRYLIKTRGQQVTLSCSPISGHRSVSWYQQTPGQGLQFLFEYFSETQRNKGNFPGRFSGRQFSNSRSEMNVSTLELGDSALYLCASSTQPTGPDQPQHFGDGTRLSIL.

The V call is TRBV7-2, the J call TRBJ1-2, with D perhaps matching TRBD1 (6 bases). The V gene lost 5 bases and the J gene lost 4 bases, with 11 bases spanning the gap. The germline V gene encodes CDR1 SGHTA and CDR2 FQGNSA. The CDR3 has 13 residues. In DNA form, the CDR3 reads TGTGCCAGCAGCATACTGACAGGCTATGGCTACACCTTC. The encoded protein is CASSILTGYGYTF.